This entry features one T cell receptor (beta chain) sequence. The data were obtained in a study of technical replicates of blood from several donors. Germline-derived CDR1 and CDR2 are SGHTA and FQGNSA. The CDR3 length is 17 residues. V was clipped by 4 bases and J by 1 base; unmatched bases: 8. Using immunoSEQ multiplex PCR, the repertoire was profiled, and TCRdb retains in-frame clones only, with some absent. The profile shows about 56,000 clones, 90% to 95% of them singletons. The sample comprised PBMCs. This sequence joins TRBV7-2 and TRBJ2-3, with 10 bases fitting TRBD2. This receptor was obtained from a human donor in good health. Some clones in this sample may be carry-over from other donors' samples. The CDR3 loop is CASSSHSSGRGTDTQYF. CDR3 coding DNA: TGTGCCAGCAGCTCACACTCTAGCGGGAGAGGCACAGATACGCAGTATTTT.